This TCR beta chain was documented in a study of T-cell reconstitution after alpha-beta-depleted transplantation in children. There are many counts of this clonotype. Its antigen is not known. General study points: At around two months after transplant, the alpha-beta T cells were reportedly derived from several hundred expanded clones that came from non-depleted graft cells.

Trimming stripped 7 bases from V and 7 bases from J, with 20 bases between. The CDR3 is 15 residues long. Germline V lookup: CDR1 MRHNA, CDR2 SNTAGT. The TCRbeta library was prepared with unique molecular identifiers. TCRdb called the PCR reads again in MiXCR, with one record for every CDR3 protein. Among approximately 31,000 distinct CDR3 sequences listed, about 6% were seen once. Sample: peripheral blood, taken 60 days after TCRalphabeta/CD19-depleted stem cell transplant. The TCR comes from a child under two years old who had a stem cell transplant for acute myeloid leukemia, so the T cells may come from the graft donor. The genes are TRBV6-4 and TRBJ2-1; tentatively, D is TRBD2 (6 bases). This chain's CDR3 is CASIGTISGDNEQFF. CDR3 in DNA: TGTGCCAGCATAGGGACGATTAGCGGCGATAATGAGCAGTTCTTC.